One sample yielded the 15 T cell receptor beta chains listed below, sequenced in a study of molecular identifiers for immune sequencing clone quantification. TCRdb fed the PCR reads into MiXCR, producing one record per CDR3 protein. The table has around 470,000 distinct CDR3 sequences, about a fifth seen once; the top ten hold about 0.8%. Sequenced sample: naive CD8+ T cells from blood, with Jurkat cell RNA spiked in. The subset is: FACS-sorted CD8+CD4-CCR7+CD45RA+ naive T cells. Every receptor here comes from a human donor in good health. Some libraries in this study had Jurkat cell RNA spiked in.

The chain joins TRBV20-1 to TRBJ1-1; the D gene is possibly TRBD1 (6 bases). Germline V gene data show CDR1 as DFQATT and CDR2 as SNEGSKA (reference sequence). The V end lost 2 bases, the J end lost 0 bases, and 10 bases lay between the germline ends. The CDR3 loop spans 14 amino acids. The CDR3 region is CSARRGRLNTEAFF. In DNA, the CDR3 is TGCAGTGCTAGACGGGGGCGTTTGAACACTGAAGCTTTCTTT.

This rearrangement joins TRBV4-3 to TRBJ2-7, with D maybe TRBD2 (6 bases). The germline V and J ends were trimmed by 3 bases and 4 bases, with 13 bases remaining between them. Germline V lookup: CDR1 LGHNA, CDR2 YSLEER. This CDR3 spans 14 amino acids. The CDR3 spells CASSQSRGIYEQYF. As DNA, the CDR3 is TGCGCCAGCAGCCAGTCCCGGGGGATATACGAGCAGTACTTC.

This clonotype was counted at least ten times. The chain joins TRBV10-2 to TRBJ1-5; D uncertain. Trimming left V 3 bases short and J 0 bases short, with 6 bases between. Looked up from germline, CDR1 is WSHSY and CDR2 is SAAADI. The CDR3 has 14 amino acids. DNA for the CDR3: TGCGCCAGCAGTGATGTAGGTAGCAATCAGCCCCAGCATTTT. This gives the protein CASSDVGSNQPQHF.

This clonotype showed up many times. The CDR3 sequence: CASSQGRSLGSYEQYF. The CDR3 DNA sequence: TGCGCCAGCAGCCAGGGACGATCTTTGGGGTCCTACGAGCAGTACTTC. V and J are TRBV4-1 and TRBJ2-7; D is possibly TRBD1 or TRBD2 (5 bases each). The CDR3 spans 16 residues. V dropped 3 bases and J dropped 1 base, with 16 bases sitting between them. Germline V gives CDR1 MGHRA, CDR2 YSYEKL.

The chain has TRBV5-6 and TRBJ2-7; 9 bases are shared with TRBD2. CDR1 and CDR2 from the germline V gene are SGHDT and YYEEEE. The CDR3 loop spans 16 amino acids. Trimming took 1 base from V and 7 from J; bases not matched to a gene: 12. CDR3 in amino acids: CASSLLEREALGEQYF. As DNA, the CDR3 is TGTGCCAGCAGCTTGCTTGAGCGGGAGGCCCTTGGGGAGCAGTACTTC.

In the case of this clonotype: A much larger clone differs from this one at a single base, so this may be a read error. Without the conserved terminal phenylalanine or tryptophan, this CDR3 likely stems from a read error. The J gene is TRBJ1-5, the V gene TRBV6-1; 8 nucleotides agree with TRBD1. The V gene end was trimmed by 7 bases and the J gene end by 6 bases; junction bases not matched to a gene: 11. Germline CDR1 reads MNHNS; CDR2 reads SASEGT. The CDR3 totals 15 residues. The CDR3 region is CASKPTGVSGQPQHS. The CDR3 DNA is TGTGCCAGCAAGCCGACAGGGGTAAGCGGTCAGCCCCAGCATTCT.

The table lists this clonotype with many counts. This sequence joins TRBV4-3 and TRBJ2-7; tentative D call: TRBD1 (5 bases). V was shortened by 0 bases and J by 2 bases, with 14 bases between the two germline ends. CDR1 is LGHNA, CDR2 YSLEER, per germline. This CDR3 has 16 residues. CDR3: CASSQDTTAYAYEQYF. CDR3 in DNA: TGCGCCAGCAGCCAAGATACGACAGCATACGCCTACGAGCAGTACTTC.

CDR3: CSARGRQGRPNYEQYF. In nucleotides, the CDR3 is TGCAGTGCTAGAGGGAGACAGGGTCGACCCAACTACGAGCAGTACTTC. The chain has TRBV20-1 and TRBJ2-7, with 7 bases lining up with TRBD1. The V segment lost 1 base and the J segment 3 bases; nucleotides outside the gene matches: 12. Looked up from germline, CDR1 is DFQATT and CDR2 is SNEGSKA (reference sequence). This CDR3 contains 16 residues.

The V and J genes are TRBV29-1 and TRBJ2-1; weak D call: TRBD1 (6 bases). This CDR3 contains 19 residues. CDR1 is SQVTM and CDR2 is ANQGSEA in the germline V gene. V was cut by 0 bases and J by 0 bases, with 21 bases left in between. CDR3 residues: CSVEDWGRDTLSSYNEQFF. The CDR3 region has the DNA TGCAGCGTTGAAGATTGGGGCCGGGACACCCTGAGCTCCTACAATGAGCAGTTCTTC.

In its sample, this clonotype was seen a few times. The genes are TRBV4-3 and TRBJ1-2, with D perhaps TRBD1 (5 bases). Germline assignment: CDR1 LGHNA and CDR2 YSLEER. V was pared by 3 bases and J by 0 bases, with 14 bases between. The CDR3 loop spans 16 amino acids. The CDR3 region has the DNA TGCGCCAGCAGCCATTCCCGGGACCGTACTAACTATGGCTACACCTTC. Translation: CASSHSRDRTNYGYTF.

This clonotype was recorded only once. The chain uses TRBV27 and TRBJ2-7; no clear D. Germline CDR1 reads MNHEY; CDR2 reads SMNVEV (reference sequence). This CDR3 spans 13 amino acids. Trimming cost V 0 bases and J 5 bases, with 8 bases left between them. The CDR3 DNA sequence: TGTGCCAGCAGTTTATCCCCCGGCCACGAGCAGTACTTC. Protein sequence: CASSLSPGHEQYF.

The CDR3 loop reads CASSQESDAGNTIYF. The CDR3 nucleotides are TGTGCCAGCAGCCAAGAGTCAGATGCTGGAAACACCATATATTTT. This chain connects TRBV4-2 to TRBJ1-3; D gene ambiguous. The CDR3 runs 15 residues. V lost 0 bases and J lost 2, with 8 bases in between. CDR1 and CDR2 (germline): LGHNA, YNFKEQ.

This clonotype came up a few times. The chain has TRBV27 and TRBJ1-1; 8 bases agree with TRBD1. V gave up 7 bases and J gave up 4 bases; unmatched junction bases: 5. Germline V gene sequence: CDR1 MNHEY, CDR2 SMNVEV (reference sequence). This CDR3 has 13 amino acids. The CDR3 sequence is CASMSGGFTEAFF. DNA for the CDR3: TGTGCCAGCATGTCAGGGGGCTTCACTGAAGCTTTCTTT.

J is TRBJ2-5 and V is TRBV20-1; 11 positions agree with TRBD2. The germline V gene encodes CDR1 DFQATT and CDR2 SNEGSKA (reference sequence). The junction had 19 bases not matched to a gene; V was cut back by 6 bases and J by 1 base. The length of the CDR3 is 19 residues. The CDR3, as DNA: TGCAGTGCAAAAGATCTCGGAACTAGCGGGAGAGAACTCCAAGAGACCCAGTACTTC. Protein sequence: CSAKDLGTSGRELQETQYF.

This clonotype was counted ten times or more. The rearrangement links TRBV7-9 to TRBJ2-1, with a weak D call TRBD1 (6 bases). From germline, CDR1 is SEHNR and CDR2 FQNEAQ (reference sequence). Trimming left V 4 bases short and J 4 bases short, with 17 bases between. The CDR3 is made up of 16 amino acids. The CDR3 loop is CASSSNRQDPYNEQFF. In nucleotides, the CDR3 is TGTGCCAGCAGCTCAAACCGACAGGACCCTTACAATGAGCAGTTCTTC.